A selection of T cell receptor beta chains follows, all from one sample in a study of Ad26.COV2.S vaccination and SARS-CoV-2 variants. Clones were read by immunoSEQ multiplex PCR, and TCRdb kept only the in-frame ones, dropping some. This table has 400,000 to 500,000 clones, about 91% appearing once. Specimen: peripheral blood, collected in a trial of Ad26.COV2.S vaccine versus placebo. The receptors originated from a person between 18 and 59 years old who received the Ad26.COV2.S COVID-19 vaccine or a placebo. Each CDR3 is given without its conserved first and last residue. Each record gives: V gene, J gene, CDR3 protein.

v_call: TRBV9; j_call: TRBJ2-1; cdr3_aa: ASSPRSGHEQF
v_call: TRBV9; j_call: TRBJ2-4; cdr3_aa: ASSPPRGGRLKNIQY
v_call: TRBV2; j_call: TRBJ2-3; cdr3_aa: ASSEALRGTDTQY
v_call: TRBV18; j_call: TRBJ2-7; cdr3_aa: ASSSPQGAYEQY
v_call: TRBV6-4; j_call: TRBJ2-2; cdr3_aa: AREAPPNTGELF
v_call: TRBV29-1; j_call: TRBJ1-2; cdr3_aa: SVEGGSAFVRRGYT
v_call: TRBV10-3; j_call: TRBJ1-1; cdr3_aa: AISPWGENTEAF
v_call: TRBV5-6; j_call: TRBJ2-1; cdr3_aa: ASSWDRGGYEQF
v_call: TRBV11-3; j_call: TRBJ1-6; cdr3_aa: ASSLDRRGRGNSPLH
v_call: TRBV6-4; j_call: TRBJ1-1; cdr3_aa: ASGYRGRNTEAF